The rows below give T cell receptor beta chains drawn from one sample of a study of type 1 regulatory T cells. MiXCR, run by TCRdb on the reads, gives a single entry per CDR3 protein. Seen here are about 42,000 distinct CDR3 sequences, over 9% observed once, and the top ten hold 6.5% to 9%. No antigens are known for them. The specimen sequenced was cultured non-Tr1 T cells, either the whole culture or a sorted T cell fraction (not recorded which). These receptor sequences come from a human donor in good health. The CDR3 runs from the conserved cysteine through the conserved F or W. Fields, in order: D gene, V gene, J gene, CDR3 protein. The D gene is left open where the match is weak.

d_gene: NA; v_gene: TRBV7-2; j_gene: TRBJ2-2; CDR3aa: CASSKRGAGELFF
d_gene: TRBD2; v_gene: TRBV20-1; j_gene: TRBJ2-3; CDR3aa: CSAVAGTDTQYF
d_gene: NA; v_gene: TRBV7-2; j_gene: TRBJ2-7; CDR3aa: CASSFYRAEQYF
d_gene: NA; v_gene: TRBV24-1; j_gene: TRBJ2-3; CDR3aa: CATSDPGVSTDTQYF
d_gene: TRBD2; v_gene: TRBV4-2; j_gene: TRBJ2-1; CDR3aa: CASSQDEAGLKTYNEQFF
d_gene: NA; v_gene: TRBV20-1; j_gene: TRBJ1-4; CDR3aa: CSAPGDATNEKLLF
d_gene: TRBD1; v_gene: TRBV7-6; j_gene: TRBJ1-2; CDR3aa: CASSLGQGRNYGYTF
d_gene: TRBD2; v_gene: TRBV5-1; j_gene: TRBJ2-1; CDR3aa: CASTWGGSSYNEQFF
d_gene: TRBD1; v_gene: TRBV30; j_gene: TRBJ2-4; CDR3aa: CAWSVYGQDLAKNIQYF
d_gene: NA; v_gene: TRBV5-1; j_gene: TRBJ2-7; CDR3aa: CASSSGPHDGQYF
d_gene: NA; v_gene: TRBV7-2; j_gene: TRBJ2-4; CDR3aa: CASSLDRGPDIQYF
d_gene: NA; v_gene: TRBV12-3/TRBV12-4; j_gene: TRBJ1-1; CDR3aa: CASSRILEAFF
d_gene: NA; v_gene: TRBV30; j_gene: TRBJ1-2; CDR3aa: CAWSLSRGYGYTF
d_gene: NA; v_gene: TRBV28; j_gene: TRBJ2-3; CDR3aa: CASSLDGGTDTQYF
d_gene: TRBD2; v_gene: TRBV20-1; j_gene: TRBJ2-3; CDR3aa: CSASAGGPRDTQYF
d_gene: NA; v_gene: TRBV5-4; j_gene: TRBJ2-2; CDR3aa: CASSSALNRQAPGELFF
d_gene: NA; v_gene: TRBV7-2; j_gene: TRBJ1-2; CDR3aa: CASSFYGGYGYTF
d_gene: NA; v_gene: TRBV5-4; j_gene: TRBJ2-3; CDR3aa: CASSFQGADTQYF
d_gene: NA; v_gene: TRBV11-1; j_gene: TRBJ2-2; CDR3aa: CASSLSGRTTGELFF
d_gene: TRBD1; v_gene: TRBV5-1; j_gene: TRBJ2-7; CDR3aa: CASSPGMGQGTYEQYF